Here is one T cell receptor (beta chain) with its context. What it recognizes is unknown. These data belong to a study of T cell responses to AZD1222 COVID-19 vaccine. Method: immunoSEQ multiplex PCR; TCRdb's copy keeps in-frame clones and lacks some. The sample includes approximately 270,000 clones, 90% to 95% of them seen just once. V was shortened by 5 bases and J by 0 bases, with 6 bases between the two germline ends. The CDR3 loop spans 13 amino acids. In germline, CDR1 is SGHRS, CDR2 YFSETQ. Study-level points and caveats: CD4 TCRs linked to vaccination spanned spike, dominating at 160-218 and 743-854.

The sequence came from an adult who received the AZD1222 COVID-19 vaccine. The source was peripheral blood, collected 28 days after the second AZD1222 dose. The chain combines TRBV5-1 with TRBJ2-1; unclear D gene. The CDR3: CASSKGSYNEQFF. The DNA of the CDR3 is TGCGCCAGCAGTAAGGGCTCCTACAATGAGCAGTTCTTC.